Described below is a single TCR beta chain sequence and its context. Germline CDR1 is SGHRS and CDR2 is YFSETQ. The CDR3 is 17 amino acids. V dropped 4 bases and J dropped 1; count of bases not matched to a gene: 8. TCRdb used MiXCR to reprocess the RT-PCR reads, holding one entry per CDR3 protein. The data contain about 89,000 distinct CDR3 sequences, 40% to 60% of them seen just once; the ten biggest clones take up 60% to 65%. The source of the sample is a study of patients and donors after allogeneic stem cell transplantation. J is TRBJ1-2 and V is TRBV5-1; 12 nucleotides line up with TRBD1. Source material: blood, either unsorted or a sorted T cell fraction (not recorded which). This sequence was found in a human donor who was either an allogeneic HSCT recipient or a stem cell or donor lymphocyte infusion donor (not recorded which). It is not recorded whose cells these are; they may come from a transplant donor. CDR3 nucleotide sequence: TGCGCCAGCAGCGGTGGGACAGGGGGCGCCGGTAACTATGGCTACACCTTC. This translates into CASSGGTGGAGNYGYTF.